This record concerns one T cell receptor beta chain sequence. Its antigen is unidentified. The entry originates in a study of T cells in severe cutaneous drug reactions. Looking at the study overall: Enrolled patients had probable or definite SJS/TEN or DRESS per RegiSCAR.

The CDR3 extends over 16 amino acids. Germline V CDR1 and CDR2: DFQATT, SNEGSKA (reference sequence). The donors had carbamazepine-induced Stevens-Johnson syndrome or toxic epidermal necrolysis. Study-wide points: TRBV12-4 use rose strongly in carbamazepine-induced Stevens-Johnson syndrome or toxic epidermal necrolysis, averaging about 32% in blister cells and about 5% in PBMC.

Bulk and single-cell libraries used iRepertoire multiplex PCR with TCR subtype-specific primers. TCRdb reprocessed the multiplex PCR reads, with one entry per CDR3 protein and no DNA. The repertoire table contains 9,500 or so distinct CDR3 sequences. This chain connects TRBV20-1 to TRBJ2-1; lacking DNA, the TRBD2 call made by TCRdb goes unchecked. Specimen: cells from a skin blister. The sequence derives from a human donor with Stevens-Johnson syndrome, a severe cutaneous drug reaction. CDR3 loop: CSARETSGRATGEQFF.